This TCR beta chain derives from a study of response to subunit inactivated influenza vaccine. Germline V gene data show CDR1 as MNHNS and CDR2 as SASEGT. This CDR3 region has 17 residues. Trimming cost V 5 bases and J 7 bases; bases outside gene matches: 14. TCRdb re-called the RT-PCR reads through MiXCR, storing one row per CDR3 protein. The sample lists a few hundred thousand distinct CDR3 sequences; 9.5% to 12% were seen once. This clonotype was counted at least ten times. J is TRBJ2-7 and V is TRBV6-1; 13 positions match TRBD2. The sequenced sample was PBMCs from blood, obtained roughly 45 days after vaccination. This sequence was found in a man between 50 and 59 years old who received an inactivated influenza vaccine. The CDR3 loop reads CASSTRLTSGGSVEQYF. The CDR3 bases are TGTGCCAGCAGTACCCGCTTGACTAGCGGGGGGTCTGTGGAGCAGTACTTC.